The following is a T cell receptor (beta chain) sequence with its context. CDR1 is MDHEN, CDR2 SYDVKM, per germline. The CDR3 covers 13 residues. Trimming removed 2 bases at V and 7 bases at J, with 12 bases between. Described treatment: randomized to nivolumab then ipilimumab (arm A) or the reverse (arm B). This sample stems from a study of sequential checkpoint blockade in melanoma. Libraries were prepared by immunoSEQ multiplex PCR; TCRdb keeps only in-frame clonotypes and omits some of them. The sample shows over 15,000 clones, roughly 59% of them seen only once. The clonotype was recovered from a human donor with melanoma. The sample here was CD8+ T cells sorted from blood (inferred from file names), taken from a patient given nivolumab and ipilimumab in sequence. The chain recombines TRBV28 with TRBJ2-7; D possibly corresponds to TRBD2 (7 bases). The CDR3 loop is CASSLGGAREQYF. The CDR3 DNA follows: TGTGCCAGCAGTTTAGGGGGGGCGCGGGAGCAGTACTTC. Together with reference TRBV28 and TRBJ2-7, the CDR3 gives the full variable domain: DVKVTQSSRYLVKRTGEKVFLECVQDMDHENMFWYRQDPGLGLRLIYFSYDVKMKEKGDIPEGYSVSREKKERFSLILESASTNQTSMYLCASSLGGAREQYFGPGTRLTVT.